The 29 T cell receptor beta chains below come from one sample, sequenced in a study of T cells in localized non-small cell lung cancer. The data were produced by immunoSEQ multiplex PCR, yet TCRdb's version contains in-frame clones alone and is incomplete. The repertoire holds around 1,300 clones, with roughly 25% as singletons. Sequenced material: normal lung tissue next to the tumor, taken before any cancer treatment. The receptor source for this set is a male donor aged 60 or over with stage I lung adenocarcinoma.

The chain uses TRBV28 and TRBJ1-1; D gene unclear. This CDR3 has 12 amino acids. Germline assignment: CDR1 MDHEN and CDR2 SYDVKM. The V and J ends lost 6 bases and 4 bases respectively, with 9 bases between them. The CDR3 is CASSPTPTEAFF. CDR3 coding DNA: TGTGCCAGCAGCCCCACGCCCACTGAAGCTTTCTTT.

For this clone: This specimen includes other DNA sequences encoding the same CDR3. In DNA, the CDR3 is TGTGCCAGCAGCGCCCGCGAGGGGACCTACGAGCAGTACTTC. Amino acid sequence: CASSAREGTYEQYF. This chain connects TRBV9 to TRBJ2-7; D may match TRBD1 or TRBD2 (5 bases each). Germline V CDR1 and CDR2: SGDLS, YYNGEE. This CDR3 comprises 14 residues. The V end lost 3 bases, the J end lost 2 bases, and 12 bases lay between the germline ends.

CDR3 coding DNA: TGTGCCAGCAGCTATAGCGGGGAATCCTACAATGAGCAGTTCTTC. Translated: CASSYSGESYNEQFF. The J gene is TRBJ2-1, the V gene TRBV6-8; 8 nucleotides match TRBD2. The CDR3 extends over 15 amino acids. V was clipped by 6 bases and J by 1 base; unmatched bases: 5. Germline lookup yields CDR1 MNHGY and CDR2 SAAAGT.

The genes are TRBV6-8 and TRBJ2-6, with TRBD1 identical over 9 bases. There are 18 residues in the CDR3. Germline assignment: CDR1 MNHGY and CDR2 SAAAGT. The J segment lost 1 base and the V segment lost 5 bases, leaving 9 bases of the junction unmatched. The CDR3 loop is CASSARDRDLSGANVLTF. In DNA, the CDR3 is TGTGCCAGCAGTGCCCGGGACAGGGACTTGTCTGGGGCCAACGTCCTGACTTTC.

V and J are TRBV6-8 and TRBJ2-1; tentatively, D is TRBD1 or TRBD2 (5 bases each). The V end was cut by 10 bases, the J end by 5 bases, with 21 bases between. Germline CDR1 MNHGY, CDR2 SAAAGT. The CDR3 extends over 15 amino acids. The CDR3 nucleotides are TGTGCCATTCGCCGGGGCCGTTTCCTGGACAATGAGCAGTTCTTC. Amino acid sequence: CAIRRGRFLDNEQFF.

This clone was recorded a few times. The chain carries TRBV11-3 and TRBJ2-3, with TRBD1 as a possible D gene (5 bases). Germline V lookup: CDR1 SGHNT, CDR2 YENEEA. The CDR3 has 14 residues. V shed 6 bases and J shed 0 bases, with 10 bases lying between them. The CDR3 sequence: CASSFRQSTDTQYF. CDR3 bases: TGTGCCAGCAGTTTTAGACAGAGCACAGATACGCAGTATTTT.

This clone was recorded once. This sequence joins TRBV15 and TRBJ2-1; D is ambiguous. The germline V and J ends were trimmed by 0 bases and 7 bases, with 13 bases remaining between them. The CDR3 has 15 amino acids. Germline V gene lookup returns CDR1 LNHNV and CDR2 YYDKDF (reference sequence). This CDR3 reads CATSRDPAYGNEQFF. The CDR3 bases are TGTGCCACCAGCAGAGATCCGGCTTACGGAAATGAGCAGTTCTTC.

As DNA, the CDR3 is TGTGCCAGCAGCTCGGTCAACTCTGGAAACACCATATATTTT. It is translated as CASSSVNSGNTIYF. The chain is built from TRBV11-3 and TRBJ1-3, with D uncertain. The CDR3 spans 14 residues. The germline gives CDR1 SGHNT, CDR2 YENEEA. Trimming left V 4 bases short and J 0 bases short, with 7 bases between.

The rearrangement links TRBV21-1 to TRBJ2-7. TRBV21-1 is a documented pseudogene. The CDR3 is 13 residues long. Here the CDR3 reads CASRPGRIYEQYF. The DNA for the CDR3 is TGTGCCAGCAGACCCGGACGGATTTACGAGCAGTACTTC.

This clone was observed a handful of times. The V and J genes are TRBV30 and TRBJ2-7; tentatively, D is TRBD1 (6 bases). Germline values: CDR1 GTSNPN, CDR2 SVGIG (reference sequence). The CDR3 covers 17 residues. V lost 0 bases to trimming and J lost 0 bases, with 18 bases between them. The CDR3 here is CAWSVLPRTGFSYEQYF. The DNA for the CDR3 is TGTGCCTGGAGTGTACTCCCCCGAACAGGGTTCTCCTACGAGCAGTACTTC.

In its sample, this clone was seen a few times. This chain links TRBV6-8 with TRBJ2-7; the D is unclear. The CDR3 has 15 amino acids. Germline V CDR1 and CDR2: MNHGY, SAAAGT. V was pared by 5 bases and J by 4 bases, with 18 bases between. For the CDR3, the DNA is TGTGCCAGCAGTGACGCTGGACCGCCCGATTACGAGCAGTACTTC. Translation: CASSDAGPPDYEQYF.

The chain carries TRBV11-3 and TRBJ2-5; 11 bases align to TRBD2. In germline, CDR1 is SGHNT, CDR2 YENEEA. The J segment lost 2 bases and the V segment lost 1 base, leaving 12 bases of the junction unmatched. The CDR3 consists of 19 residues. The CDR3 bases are TGTGCCAGCAGCTTAGTCCGTGGGGGGACTAGCGGAACACAAGAGACCCAGTACTTC. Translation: CASSLVRGGTSGTQETQYF.

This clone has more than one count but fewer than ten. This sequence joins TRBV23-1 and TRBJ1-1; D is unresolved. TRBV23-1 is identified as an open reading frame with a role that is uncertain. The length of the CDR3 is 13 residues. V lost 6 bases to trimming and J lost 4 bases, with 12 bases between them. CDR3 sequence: CASSDQISTEAFF. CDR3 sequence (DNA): TGCGCCAGCAGCGACCAAATTAGCACTGAAGCTTTCTTT.

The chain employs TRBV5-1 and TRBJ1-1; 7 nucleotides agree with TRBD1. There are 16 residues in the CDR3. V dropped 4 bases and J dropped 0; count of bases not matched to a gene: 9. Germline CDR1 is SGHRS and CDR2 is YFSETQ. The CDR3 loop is CASSLEPGQLNTEAFF. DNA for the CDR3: TGCGCCAGCAGCCTGGAACCGGGACAGCTGAACACTGAAGCTTTCTTT.

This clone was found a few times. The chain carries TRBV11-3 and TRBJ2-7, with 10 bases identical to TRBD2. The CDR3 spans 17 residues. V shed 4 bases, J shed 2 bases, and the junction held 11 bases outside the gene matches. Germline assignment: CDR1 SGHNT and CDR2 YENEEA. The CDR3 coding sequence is TGTGCCAGCAGCTCAGGTAGCGGGAGGTTCGTAGCCTACGAGCAGTACTTC. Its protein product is CASSSGSGRFVAYEQYF.

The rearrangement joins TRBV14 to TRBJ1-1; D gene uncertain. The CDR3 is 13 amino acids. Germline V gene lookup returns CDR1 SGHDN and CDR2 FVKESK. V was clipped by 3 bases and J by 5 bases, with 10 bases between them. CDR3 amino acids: CASSQLAGTEAFF. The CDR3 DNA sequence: TGTGCCAGCAGCCAGTTAGCGGGAACTGAAGCTTTCTTT.

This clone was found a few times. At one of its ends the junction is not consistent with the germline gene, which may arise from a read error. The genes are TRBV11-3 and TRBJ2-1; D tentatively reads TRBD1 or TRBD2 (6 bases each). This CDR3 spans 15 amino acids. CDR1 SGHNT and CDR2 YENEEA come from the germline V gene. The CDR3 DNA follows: TGTGCCAGCAGCCCGGGGGCCCCCTCCCACAATGAGCAGTTCTTC. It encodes CASSPGAPSHNEQFF.

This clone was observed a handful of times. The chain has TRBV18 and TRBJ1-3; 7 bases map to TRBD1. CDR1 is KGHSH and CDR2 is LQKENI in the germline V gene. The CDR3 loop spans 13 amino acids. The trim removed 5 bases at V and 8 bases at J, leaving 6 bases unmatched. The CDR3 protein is CASSDRQGDTIYF. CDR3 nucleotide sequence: TGTGCCAGCTCAGACCGACAGGGAGACACCATATATTTT.

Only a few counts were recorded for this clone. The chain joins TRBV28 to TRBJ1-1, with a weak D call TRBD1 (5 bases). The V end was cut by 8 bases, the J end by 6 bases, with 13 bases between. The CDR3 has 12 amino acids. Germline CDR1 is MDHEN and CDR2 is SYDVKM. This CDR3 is CASGGIWAEAFF. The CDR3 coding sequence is TGTGCCAGCGGGGGGATTTGGGCTGAAGCTTTCTTT. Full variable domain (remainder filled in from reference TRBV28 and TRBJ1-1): DVKVTQSSRYLVKRTGEKVFLECVQDMDHENMFWYRQDPGLGLRLIYFSYDVKMKEKGDIPEGYSVSREKKERFSLILESASTNQTSMYLCASGGIWAEAFFGQGTRLTVV.

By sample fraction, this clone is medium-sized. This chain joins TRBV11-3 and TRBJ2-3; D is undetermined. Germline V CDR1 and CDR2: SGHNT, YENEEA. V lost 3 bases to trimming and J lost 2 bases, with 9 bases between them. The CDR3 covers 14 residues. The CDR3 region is CASSFEVFTDTQYF. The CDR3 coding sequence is TGTGCCAGCAGCTTTGAGGTGTTCACAGATACGCAGTATTTT. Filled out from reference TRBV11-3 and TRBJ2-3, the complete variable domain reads EAGVVQSPRYKIIEKKQPVAFWCNPISGHNTLYWYLQNLGQGPELLIRYENEEAVDDSQLPKDRFSAERLKGVDSTLKIQPAELGDSAVYLCASSFEVFTDTQYFGPGTRLTVL.

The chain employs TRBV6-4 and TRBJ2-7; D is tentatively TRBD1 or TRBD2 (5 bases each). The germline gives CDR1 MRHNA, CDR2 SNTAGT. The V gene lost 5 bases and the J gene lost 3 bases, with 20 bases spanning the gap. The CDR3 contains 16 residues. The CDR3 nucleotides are TGTGCCAGCAGTACGGCACCCAGGGCGGGTGTCTACGAGCAGTACTTC. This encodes CASSTAPRAGVYEQYF.

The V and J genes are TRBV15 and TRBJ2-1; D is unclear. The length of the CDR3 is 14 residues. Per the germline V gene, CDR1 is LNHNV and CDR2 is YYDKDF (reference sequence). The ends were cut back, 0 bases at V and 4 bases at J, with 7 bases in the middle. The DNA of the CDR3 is TGTGCCACCAGCAGAGAGCGGAGATACAATGAGCAGTTCTTC. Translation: CATSRERRYNEQFF.

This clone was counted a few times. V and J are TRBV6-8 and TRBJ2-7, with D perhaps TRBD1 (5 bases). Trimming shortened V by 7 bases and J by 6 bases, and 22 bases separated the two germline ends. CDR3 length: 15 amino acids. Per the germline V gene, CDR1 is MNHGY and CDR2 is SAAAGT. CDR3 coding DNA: TGTGCCAGCATCATCACGGCAGGGTCCAGGGCCGAGCAGTACTTC. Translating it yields CASIITAGSRAEQYF.

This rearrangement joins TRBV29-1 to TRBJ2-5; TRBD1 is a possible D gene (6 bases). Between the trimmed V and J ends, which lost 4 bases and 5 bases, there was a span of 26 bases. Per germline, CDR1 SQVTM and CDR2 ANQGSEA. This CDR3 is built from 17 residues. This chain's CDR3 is CSVGTGRWERMGETQYF. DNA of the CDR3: TGCAGCGTTGGAACAGGGCGGTGGGAGAGGATGGGGGAGACCCAGTACTTC.

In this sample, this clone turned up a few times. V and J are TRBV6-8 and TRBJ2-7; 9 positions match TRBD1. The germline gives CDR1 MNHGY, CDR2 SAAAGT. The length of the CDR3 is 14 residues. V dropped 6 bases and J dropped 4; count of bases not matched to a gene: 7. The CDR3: CASRDSGTGYEQYF. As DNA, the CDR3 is TGTGCCAGCAGAGACTCCGGGACAGGGTACGAGCAGTACTTC.

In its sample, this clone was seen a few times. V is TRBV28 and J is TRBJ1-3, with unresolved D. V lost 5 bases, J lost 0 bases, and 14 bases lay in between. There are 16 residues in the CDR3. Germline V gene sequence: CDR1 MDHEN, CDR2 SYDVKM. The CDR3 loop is CASSPPGLTSGNTIYF. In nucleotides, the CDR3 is TGTGCCAGCAGTCCCCCCGGACTGACCTCTGGAAACACCATATATTTT.

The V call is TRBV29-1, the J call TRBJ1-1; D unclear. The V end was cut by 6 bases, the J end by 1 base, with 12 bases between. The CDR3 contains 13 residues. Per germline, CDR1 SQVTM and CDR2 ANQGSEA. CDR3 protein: CSVLIPWNTEAFF. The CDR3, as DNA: TGCAGCGTGCTAATTCCCTGGAACACTGAAGCTTTCTTT.

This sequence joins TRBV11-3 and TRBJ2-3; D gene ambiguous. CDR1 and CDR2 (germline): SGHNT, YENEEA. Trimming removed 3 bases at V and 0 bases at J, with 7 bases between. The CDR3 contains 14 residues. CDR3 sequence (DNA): TGTGCCAGCAGCTTTGGAGATAGCACAGATACGCAGTATTTT. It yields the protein CASSFGDSTDTQYF. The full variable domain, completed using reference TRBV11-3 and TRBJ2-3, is EAGVVQSPRYKIIEKKQPVAFWCNPISGHNTLYWYLQNLGQGPELLIRYENEEAVDDSQLPKDRFSAERLKGVDSTLKIQPAELGDSAVYLCASSFGDSTDTQYFGPGTRLTVL.

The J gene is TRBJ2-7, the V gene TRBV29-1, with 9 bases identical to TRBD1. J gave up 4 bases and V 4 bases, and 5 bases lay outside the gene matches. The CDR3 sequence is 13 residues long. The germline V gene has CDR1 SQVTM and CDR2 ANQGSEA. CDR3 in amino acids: CSVGGTGIYEQYF. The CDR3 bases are TGCAGCGTTGGAGGGACAGGGATTTACGAGCAGTACTTC.